Listed below are T cell receptor beta chains from one sample, sequenced in a study of memory CD4+ T cells and cytomegalovirus serostatus. Generated by immunoSEQ multiplex PCR, the TCRdb table keeps only in-frame clones and is missing some. This table has 61,000 or so clones, roughly 80% appearing once. The material sequenced was memory CD4+ T cells from blood. The source of these receptors is an adult in good health and CMV-seronegative. Some clones in this sample may be carry-over from other donors' samples. Both conserved end residues are part of each CDR3. D genes are given only for firm matches. Where a row states a size, it is once, few, many or the class of an expanded clone; other rows omit it.

TRBV5-1,TRBJ2-7,-,TRBD1,TGCGCCAGCAGCTTAACAGGGGGCCATACCTACGAGCAGTACTTC,CASSLTGGHTYEQYF
TRBV7-9,TRBJ2-1,-,-,TGTGCCAGCAGCTTAGGACGGGGTACTAGGTCCAATGAGCAGTTCTTC,CASSLGRGTRSNEQFF
TRBV7-3,TRBJ2-1,-,TRBD1,TGTGCCAGCAGCTCACAGGGGAATGAGCAGTTCTTC,CASSSQGNEQFF
TRBV19,TRBJ1-5,-,-,TGTGCCAGCCGACAGGAGGTCGGCAATCAGCCCCAGCATTTT,CASRQEVGNQPQHF
TRBV7-2,TRBJ1-2,-,-,TGTGCCAGCAGCTTAACGACAGCAAACTATGGCTACACCTTC,CASSLTTANYGYTF
TRBV11-3,TRBJ2-1,few,-,TGTGCCAGCAGCCCCGGGGGCGCCGGCTCCTACAATGAGCAGTTCTTC,CASSPGGAGSYNEQFF
TRBV7-2,TRBJ2-3,once,-,TGTGCCAGCACAATGGAAGAGGGTACGCAGTATTTT,CASTMEEGTQYF
TRBV12-1,TRBJ2-5,-,-,TGTGCCAGCAGCCCACCGGGACTAGCGGGAGGAGGAGGAGAGACCCAGTACTTC,CASSPPGLAGGGGETQYF
TRBV14,TRBJ1-5,-,TRBD1,TGTGCCAGCAGCCAACTTAGGCGACAGGGGGCATCCAATCAGCCCCAGCATTTT,CASSQLRRQGASNQPQHF
TRBV7-2,TRBJ1-5,-,-,TGTGCCAGCAGCCAGGCGGGGACATTTGGGGCCAATCAGCCCCAGCATTTT,CASSQAGTFGANQPQHF